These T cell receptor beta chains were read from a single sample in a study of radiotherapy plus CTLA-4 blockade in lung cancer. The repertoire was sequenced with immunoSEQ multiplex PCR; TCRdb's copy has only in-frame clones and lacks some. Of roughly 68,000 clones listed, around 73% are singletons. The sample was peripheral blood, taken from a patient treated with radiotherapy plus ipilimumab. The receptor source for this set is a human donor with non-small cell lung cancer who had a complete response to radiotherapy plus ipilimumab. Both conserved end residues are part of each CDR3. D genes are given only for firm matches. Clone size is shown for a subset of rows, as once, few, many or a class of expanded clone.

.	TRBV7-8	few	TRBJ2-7	TGTGCCAGCAGCTTATGGAAGGGAATAAAGTACGAGCAGTACTTC	CASSLWKGIKYEQYF
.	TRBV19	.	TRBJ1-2	TGTGCCAGTAGGGTATTCCAGGGGCCGCTTCGTGGCTACACCTTC	CASRVFQGPLRGYTF
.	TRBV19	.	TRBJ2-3	TGTGCCAGTAGTGCCGGAGGGGGCATCACAGATACGCAGTATTTT	CASSAGGGITDTQYF
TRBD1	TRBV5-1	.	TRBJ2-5	TGCGCCAGCAGCTTGGACACAGGGGGCAAAGGAGAGACCCAGTACTTC	CASSLDTGGKGETQYF
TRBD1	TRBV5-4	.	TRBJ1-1	TGTGCCAGCAGCTTGTGGGACAGGAGAAACACTGAAGCTTTCTTT	CASSLWDRRNTEAFF
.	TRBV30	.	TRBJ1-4	TGTGCCTGGGGGGATCAGGGCGCCAACGAAAAACTGTTTTTT	CAWGDQGANEKLFF
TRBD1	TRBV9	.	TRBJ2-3	TGTGCCAGCAGCACACTCACAGGGGCAGATACGCAGTATTTT	CASSTLTGADTQYF
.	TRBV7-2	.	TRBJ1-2	TGTGCCAGCAGCTCCCCCCCTCTACTTCATGGCTACACCTTC	CASSSPPLLHGYTF
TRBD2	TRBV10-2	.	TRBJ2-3	TGCGCCAGCAGTGAGTCGGGGGGGGATACGCAGTATTTT	CASSESGGDTQYF
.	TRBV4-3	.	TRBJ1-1	TGCGCCAGCAGCCAAGACCAGTGGGATATGAACACTGAAGCTTTCTTT	CASSQDQWDMNTEAFF
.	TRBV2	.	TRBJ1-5	TGTGCCAGCACCGGACGGACGTATAGCAATCAGCCCCAGCATTTT	CASTGRTYSNQPQHF
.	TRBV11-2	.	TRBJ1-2	TGTGCCAGCAGCCCCGGGGAGAACTATGGCTACACCTTC	CASSPGENYGYTF
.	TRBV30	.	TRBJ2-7	TGTGCCTGGAGCCGCGGACCCACCTACGAGCAGTACTTC	CAWSRGPTYEQYF
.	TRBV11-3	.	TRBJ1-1	TGTGCCAGCAGCCCCAGGGTTGTGGGGAACACTGAAGCTTTCTTT	CASSPRVVGNTEAFF
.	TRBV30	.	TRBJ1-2	TGTGCCTGGAGTGGCAGGAAAGGTGGCTACACCTTC	CAWSGRKGGYTF
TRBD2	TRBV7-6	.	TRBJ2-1	TGTGCCAGCAGCCCGGCCTGGTCCGGTAGCGGGAGGTTAAACAAAGATGAGCAGTTCTTC	CASSPAWSGSGRLNKDEQFF
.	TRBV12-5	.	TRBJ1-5	TGTGCTAGTGGTATCTTGGTCGGCAGGGAAAATCAGCCCCAGCATTTT	CASGILVGRENQPQHF
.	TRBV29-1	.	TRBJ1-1	TGCAGCGTTGGCCAGGGATTGAACACTGAAGCTTTCTTT	CSVGQGLNTEAFF
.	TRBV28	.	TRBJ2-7	TGTGCCAGCAGTCCCAGGGTTTCCTACGAGCAGTACTTC	CASSPRVSYEQYF
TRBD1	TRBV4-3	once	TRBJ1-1	TGCGCCAGCAGCCAAGTCGCACAGGGGAACATTGAAGCTTTCTTT	CASSQVAQGNIEAFF
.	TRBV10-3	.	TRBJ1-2	TGTGCCATCAGGTACAGTATTATCTACGGCGACTACACCTTC	CAIRYSIIYGDYTF
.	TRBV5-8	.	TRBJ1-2	TGTGCCAGCAGCTTACGTGGGGGTGGTGGCTACACCTTC	CASSLRGGGGYTF
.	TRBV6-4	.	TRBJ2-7	TGTGCCTCCTCCGGACAAGTCTCCTACGAGCAGTACTTC	CASSGQVSYEQYF
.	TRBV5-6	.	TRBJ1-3	TGTGCCAGCAGCTCCCTGCGAAACACCATATATTTT	CASSSLRNTIYF
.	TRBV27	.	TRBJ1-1	TGTGCCAGCAGTAGAGCAGGGATCATGAACACTGAAGCTTTCTTT	CASSRAGIMNTEAFF
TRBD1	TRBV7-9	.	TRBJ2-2	TGTGCCATTCGACAGGGCACCGGGGAGCTGTTTTTT	CAIRQGTGELFF
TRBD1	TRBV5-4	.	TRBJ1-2	TGTGCCAGCAGCTCGCCAGACAGGGTCCACTATGGCTACACCTTC	CASSSPDRVHYGYTF
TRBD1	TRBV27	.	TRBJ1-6	TGTGCCAGCAGTCTGAACCAGGGGGGGAATTCACCCCTCCACTTT	CASSLNQGGNSPLHF
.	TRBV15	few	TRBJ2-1	TGTGCCACCTCCGAAAGCCGCTACAATGAGCAGTTCTTC	CATSESRYNEQFF
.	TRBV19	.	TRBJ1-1	TGTGCCAGTAGTACCCAGCCCGTAAGAACTGAAGCTTTCTTT	CASSTQPVRTEAFF
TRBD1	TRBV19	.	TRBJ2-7	TGTGCCAGTAGCTCGTCGGGACAGGGGGCTCGCGAGCAGTACTTC	CASSSSGQGAREQYF
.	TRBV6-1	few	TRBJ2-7	TGTGCCAGCAGTTTGGGACGGACTTTCTACGAGCAGTACTTC	CASSLGRTFYEQYF
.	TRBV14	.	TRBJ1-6	TGTGCCAGCAGCCAAGCCGCCTGGAGGGGCAGGGGATCACCCCTCCACTTT	CASSQAAWRGRGSPLHF
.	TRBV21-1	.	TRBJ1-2	TGTGCCAGCAGCTCCCGACTGGGGAGGGATGGCTACACCTTC	CASSSRLGRDGYTF
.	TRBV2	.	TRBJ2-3	TGTGCCAGCAGTGAAGCGCGGCGGGCTAGCACAGATACGCAGTATTTT	CASSEARRASTDTQYF
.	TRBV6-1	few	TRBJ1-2	TGTGCCAGCAGTGGGAGGGTTCGGGTGCACTATGGCTACACCTTC	CASSGRVRVHYGYTF
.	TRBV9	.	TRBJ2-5	TGTGCCAGCAGCGTAGCAAGGGGGACACCACAAGAGACCCAGTACTTC	CASSVARGTPQETQYF
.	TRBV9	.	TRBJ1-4	TGTGCCAGCAGCCATAAGGTGGGGTTTTTGAGTGAGGAAAAACTGTTTTTT	CASSHKVGFLSEEKLFF
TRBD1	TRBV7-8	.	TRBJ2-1	TGTGCCAGCAGCTCAGACAGGGGAGAATACAATGAGCAGTTCTTC	CASSSDRGEYNEQFF
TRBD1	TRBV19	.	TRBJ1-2	TGTGCCAGTAGTATAACCGGACAGGGTGTAGGCGGCTACACCTTC	CASSITGQGVGGYTF
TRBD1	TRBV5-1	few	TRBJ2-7	TGCGCCAGCAGCTCGGGGACAGGGACCTACGAGCAGTACTTC	CASSSGTGTYEQYF
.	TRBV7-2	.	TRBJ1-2	TGTGCCAGCAGCCCTTCCGGCCTCACGACAGCCGGCTACACCTTC	CASSPSGLTTAGYTF